Shown below are 28 T cell receptor beta chains from a single sample sequenced in a study of blood T cell repertoires in COVID-19. Measured with immunoSEQ multiplex PCR; TCRdb has only the in-frame clones, and not every one. This sample has some 250,000 clones, with roughly 80% found just once. Sequenced material: peripheral blood. Source of these receptors: a woman aged 80 or over with acute or convalescent COVID-19.

The chain is built from TRBV5-6 and TRBJ1-6, with a weak D call TRBD1 (5 bases). The CDR3 consists of 14 residues. V was pared by 0 bases and J by 10 bases, with 11 bases between. CDR1 is SGHDT and CDR2 is YYEEEE in the germline V gene. The CDR3 DNA reads TGTGCCAGCAGCTTGGCGGGGGAAGGCTCACCCCTCCACTTT. This codes for CASSLAGEGSPLHF. The variable domain in full, completed from reference TRBV5-6 and TRBJ1-6, reads DAGVTQSPTHLIKTRGQQVTLRCSPKSGHDTVSWYQQALGQGPQFIFQYYEEEERQRGNFPDRFSGHQFPNYSSELNVNALLLGDSALYLCASSLAGEGSPLHFGNGTRLTVT.

The gene calls are TRBV6-5 and TRBJ1-1; perhaps TRBD1 as D (5 bases). The V end was cut by 7 bases, the J end by 5 bases, with 14 bases between. The CDR3 consists of 13 residues. Germline assignment: CDR1 MNHEY and CDR2 SVGAGI. In DNA form, the CDR3 reads TGTGCCAGCACCCGCCCAGGGCGAACTGAAGCTTTCTTT. It specifies CASTRPGRTEAFF.

The DNA of the CDR3 is TGTGCCAGCAGGCGGACACCCCACGAGCAGTACTTC. This gives the protein CASRRTPHEQYF. This chain joins TRBV27 and TRBJ2-7, with D tentatively TRBD1 (5 bases). In germline, CDR1 is MNHEY, CDR2 SMNVEV (reference sequence). The V and J ends lost 6 bases and 5 bases respectively, with 11 bases between them. This CDR3 region has 12 residues.

This chain uses TRBV4-2 with TRBJ1-3, with 7 nucleotides matching TRBD1. CDR1 LGHNA and CDR2 YNFKEQ come from the germline V gene. Trimming cost V 3 bases and J 0 bases; bases outside gene matches: 2. The CDR3 is 15 amino acids. In nucleotides, the CDR3 is TGTGCCAGCAGCCAGGACAGGAGCTCTGGAAACACCATATATTTT. Protein: CASSQDRSSGNTIYF.

This chain joins TRBV28 and TRBJ1-3, with D perhaps matching TRBD1 (6 bases). The germline V and J ends were trimmed by 3 bases and 0 bases, with 12 bases remaining between them. This CDR3 comprises 16 residues. Per germline, CDR1 MDHEN and CDR2 SYDVKM. The CDR3 sequence: CASSFSTGSSGNTIYF. CDR3 nucleotides: TGTGCCAGCAGTTTTTCGACAGGCAGCTCTGGAAACACCATATATTTT.

The chain links TRBV5-1 to TRBJ1-3; 10 bases fit TRBD1. This CDR3 contains 15 residues. The V segment lost 3 bases and the J segment 5 bases; nucleotides outside the gene matches: 5. Germline assignment: CDR1 SGHRS and CDR2 YFSETQ. This CDR3 is CASSSGTGERNTIYF. The CDR3 nucleotides are TGCGCCAGCAGCTCGGGGACAGGGGAAAGAAACACCATATATTTT. Full variable domain (outside the CDR3, taken from reference TRBV5-1 and TRBJ1-3): KAGVTQTPRYLIKTRGQQVTLSCSPISGHRSVSWYQQTPGQGLQFLFEYFSETQRNKGNFPGRFSGRQFSNSRSEMNVSTLELGDSALYLCASSSGTGERNTIYFGEGSWLTVV.

The V call is TRBV30, the J call TRBJ1-6; TRBD1 matches 7 bases. The V and J ends lost 2 bases and 7 bases, in that order; junction bases with no gene match: 8. There are 15 residues in the CDR3. Germline CDR1 GTSNPN, CDR2 SVGIG (reference sequence). The CDR3 spells CAWSLSGTANSPLHF. For the CDR3, the DNA is TGTGCCTGGAGTCTCTCCGGGACAGCAAATTCACCCCTCCACTTT.

This clone appeared a few times. The junction differs from germline at one of its ends, possibly a read error. The chain couples TRBV10-3 to TRBJ1-1; D is uncertain. Per the germline V gene, CDR1 is ENHRY and CDR2 is SYGVKD. CDR3 length: 13 residues. Written as DNA, the CDR3 is TGTGCCATCCGTGAGACATTGAACACTGAAGCTTTCTTT. Its translation is CAIRETLNTEAFF.

This chain's CDR3 is CASSPRGGDSPLHF. The DNA of the CDR3 is TGTGCCAGCAGCCCTCGGGGGGGAGATTCACCCCTCCACTTT. The rearrangement joins TRBV3-1 (or the pseudogene TRBV3-2) to TRBJ1-6, with a possible D match to TRBD1 (5 bases). V gave up 4 bases and J gave up 8 bases, with 12 bases separating them. The CDR3 sequence is 14 residues long. In germline, CDR1 is LGHDT, CDR2 YNNKEL (reference sequence).

The chain carries TRBV28 and TRBJ1-5; 7 bases map to TRBD1. The V segment lost 4 bases and the J segment 16 bases; nucleotides outside the gene matches: 13. Germline V gives CDR1 MDHEN, CDR2 SYDVKM. The CDR3 runs 13 residues. For the CDR3, the DNA is TGTGCCAGCAGTTCCCCCCAGGGACAGCCCGTACATTTT. This gives the protein CASSSPQGQPVHF.

The chain links TRBV20-1 to TRBJ2-3, with D possibly TRBD1 on 5 matching bases. CDR3 size: 13 residues. V was trimmed by 3 bases and J by 6 bases, leaving 13 bases between them. CDR1 is DFQATT, CDR2 SNEGSKA, per germline (reference sequence). The CDR3 bases are TGCAGTGCTAGTTTGACAGTCCTGGATACGCAGTATTTT. It yields the protein CSASLTVLDTQYF.

The chain has TRBV28 and TRBJ1-1; D uncertain. V lost 3 bases to trimming and J lost 3 bases, with 11 bases between them. This CDR3 contains 14 residues. The germline V gene encodes CDR1 MDHEN and CDR2 SYDVKM. DNA of the CDR3: TGTGCCAGCAGTTTTTACAGCGGTGACACTGAAGCTTTCTTT. This gives the protein CASSFYSGDTEAFF.

The chain employs TRBV4-2 and TRBJ2-7; 7 nucleotides match TRBD1. The ends lost 2 bases at V and 6 bases at J; junction bases unmatched: 10. The CDR3 is 15 amino acids. CDR1 is LGHNA and CDR2 is YNFKEQ in the germline V gene. CDR3 DNA sequence: TGTGCCAGCAGCCAATCTGGGCTCAGGGGGAGCGAGCAGTACTTC. This encodes CASSQSGLRGSEQYF.

The chain couples TRBV28 to TRBJ2-1, with D maybe TRBD1 (5 bases). V dropped 5 bases and J dropped 0 bases, with 8 bases sitting between them. The CDR3 is 14 residues long. Germline-derived CDR1 and CDR2 are MDHEN and SYDVKM. The CDR3 here is CASSRGFSYNEQFF. The CDR3 bases are TGTGCCAGCAGTAGGGGCTTCTCCTACAATGAGCAGTTCTTC.

The gene calls are TRBV5-4 and TRBJ1-1; 7 positions agree with TRBD1. The CDR3 runs to 14 residues. CDR1 and CDR2 (germline): SGHNT, YYREEE (reference sequence). Trimming at V came to 0 bases and at J to 1 base, leaving 0 bases not matched to a gene. CDR3: CASSLDRGNTEAFF. Here the CDR3 DNA reads TGTGCCAGCAGCTTGGACAGGGGGAACACTGAAGCTTTCTTT.

This sequence joins TRBV2 and TRBJ1-5; D may be TRBD1 (5 bases). The CDR3 has 15 amino acids. CDR1 is SNHLY, CDR2 FYNNEI, per germline. Trimming shortened V by 4 bases and J by 7 bases, and 17 bases separated the two germline ends. CDR3 bases: TGTGCCAGCAGTGTAGACAGAGGAAGAGCGCAGCCCCAGCATTTT. Its protein is CASSVDRGRAQPQHF.

The chain is built from TRBV5-4 and TRBJ2-2, with D possibly matching TRBD1 (6 bases). The ends were cut back, 3 bases at V and 4 bases at J, with 13 bases in the middle. The V gene's germline CDR1 is SGHNT and CDR2 YYREEE (reference sequence). There are 15 residues in the CDR3. The CDR3: CASSSPGQLTGELFF. The CDR3 DNA sequence: TGTGCCAGCAGCTCCCCGGGACAACTCACCGGGGAGCTGTTTTTT.

This clone was observed once. V is TRBV28 and J is TRBJ2-7; D is undetermined. Per the germline V gene, CDR1 is MDHEN and CDR2 is SYDVKM. The germline V and J ends were trimmed by 6 bases and 0 bases, with 12 bases remaining between them. The CDR3 is 14 amino acids. The CDR3 protein is CASSPPGSSYEQYF. For the CDR3, the DNA is TGTGCCAGCAGCCCTCCGGGTAGCTCCTACGAGCAGTACTTC.

This chain joins TRBV28 and TRBJ2-1; tentatively, D is TRBD2 (7 bases). CDR1 is MDHEN, CDR2 SYDVKM, per germline. The CDR3 covers 14 residues. V gave up 7 bases and J gave up 8 bases, with 18 bases separating them. CDR3 DNA sequence: TGTGCCAGCAACCAGGGCGGGGGCCCCCATGAGCAGTTCTTC. This translates into CASNQGGGPHEQFF. Full variable domain (remainder filled in from reference TRBV28 and TRBJ2-1): DVKVTQSSRYLVKRTGEKVFLECVQDMDHENMFWYRQDPGLGLRLIYFSYDVKMKEKGDIPEGYSVSREKKERFSLILESASTNQTSMYLCASNQGGGPHEQFFGPGTRLTVL.

The rearrangement joins TRBV7-9 to TRBJ2-7, with a tentative D call TRBD1 (5 bases). Trimming took off 4 bases at V and 2 bases at J, with 9 bases between the two ends. The V gene's germline CDR1 is SEHNR and CDR2 FQNEAQ (reference sequence). This CDR3 spans 13 amino acids. Written as DNA, the CDR3 is TGTGCCAGCAGCTCCGACAGCACCTACGAGCAGTACTTC. Translating it yields CASSSDSTYEQYF.

The chain employs TRBV19 and TRBJ1-1; the D gene is possibly TRBD1 (6 bases). Trimming cost V 7 bases and J 4 bases, with 10 bases left between them. Germline V lookup: CDR1 LNHDA, CDR2 SQIVND (reference sequence). The CDR3 has 12 amino acids. This chain's CDR3 is CASNRVGTEAFF. CDR3 nucleotides: TGTGCCAGTAACAGGGTGGGCACTGAAGCTTTCTTT.

This chain links TRBV19 with TRBJ1-5, with D tentatively TRBD1 (6 bases). The CDR3 sequence is 15 residues long. Germline V gives CDR1 LNHDA, CDR2 SQIVND (reference sequence). The ends were cut back, 5 bases at V and 5 bases at J, with 16 bases in the middle. The CDR3 sequence: CASSSPPAGDQPQHF. Here the CDR3 DNA reads TGTGCCAGTAGTTCCCCCCCGGCAGGGGATCAGCCCCAGCATTTT.

This chain links TRBV28 with TRBJ2-5; no firm D call. Trimming removed 2 bases at V and 5 bases at J, with 15 bases between. The CDR3 is 15 amino acids. Germline-derived CDR1 and CDR2 are MDHEN and SYDVKM. The CDR3 DNA follows: TGTGCCAGCAGTTTAAGAGAAGGCAGGTTTGAGACCCAGTACTTC. Translation gives CASSLREGRFETQYF.

This clone was seen once. The chain employs TRBV30 and TRBJ1-2; D not resolved. Germline V gene data show CDR1 as GTSNPN and CDR2 as SVGIG (reference sequence). V shed 4 bases and J shed 5 bases, with 14 bases lying between them. There are 13 residues in the CDR3. The CDR3 DNA reads as TGTGCCTGGACGATGTGGGGAGGGTATGGCTACACCTTC. Translating it yields CAWTMWGGYGYTF.

The chain couples TRBV3-1 (or the pseudogene TRBV3-2) to TRBJ2-7, with 7 nucleotides matching TRBD2. The CDR3 is 16 amino acids. V was clipped by 5 bases and J by 6 bases; unmatched bases: 16. CDR1 LGHDT and CDR2 YNNKEL come from the germline V gene (reference sequence). CDR3 DNA sequence: TGTGCCAGCAGCATTCGGCTTGGGCGGGGGACGATCGAGCAGTACTTC. Translation: CASSIRLGRGTIEQYF.

The chain uses TRBV9 and TRBJ2-1; D may be TRBD2 (6 bases). Trimming shortened V by 0 bases and J by 9 bases, and 10 bases separated the two germline ends. The CDR3 totals 13 residues. Germline loops: CDR1 SGDLS, CDR2 YYNGEE. The DNA of the CDR3 is TGTGCCAGCAGCGTAGTGGTGGGAGGTGAGCAGTTCTTC. Translation: CASSVVVGGEQFF. The variable domain in full, completed from reference TRBV9 and TRBJ2-1, reads DSGVTQTPKHLITATGQRVTLRCSPRSGDLSVYWYQQSLDQGLQFLIQYYNGEERAKGNILERFSAQQFPDLHSELNLSSLELGDSALYFCASSVVVGGEQFFGPGTRLTVL.

This clone was detected only once. CDR3 sequence: CASSESWGDMTEAFF. As DNA, the CDR3 is TGCGCCAGCAGTGAGTCCTGGGGGGATATGACTGAAGCTTTCTTT. The chain has TRBV10-1 and TRBJ1-1; tentative D call: TRBD1 (5 bases). The length of the CDR3 is 15 residues. Germline-derived CDR1 and CDR2 are WNHNN and SYGVQD (reference sequence). Trimming shortened V by 0 bases and J by 5 bases, and 13 bases separated the two germline ends.

This clone was recorded only once. V is TRBV11-3 and J is TRBJ1-6; D possibly corresponds to TRBD1 (5 bases). This CDR3 is 13 amino acids long. Germline CDR1 and CDR2: SGHNT and YENEEA. V was trimmed by 1 base and J by 10 bases, leaving 8 bases between them. The CDR3 bases are TGTGCCAGCAGCTTAGGCGGGGACTCACCCCTCCACTTT. Residues: CASSLGGDSPLHF.